The clone carrying this T cell receptor (beta chain) was seen only a few times. Its antigen is not identified. Amplification used 60 Vbeta primers and 13 Jbeta primers. The protocol was immunoSEQ multiplex PCR, while the TCRdb copy is restricted to in-frame clones and leaves out a portion. The sample holds about 85,000 clones, under 85% seen once. Germline CDR1 is LGHNA and CDR2 is YSLEER. The V gene end was trimmed by 2 bases and the J gene end by 3 bases; junction bases not matched to a gene: 6. The CDR3 covers 16 residues. The data were obtained in a study of cytomegalovirus exposure and HLA in healthy donors. Study-level points and caveats: A later analysis reportedly identified an Asian-associated ancestry cluster as carrying fewer N-insertions than the roughly 700-donor mean. According to the study, 150 to 200 TCR beta chains were cytomegalovirus-associated. V- and J-gene trimming in TCR beta was tied to a missense DCLRE1C variant by an analysis performed later.

Regarding donors, all were healthy bone marrow donors. The chain uses TRBV4-3 and TRBJ2-5; 10 positions agree with TRBD2. The sequencing sample was made of PBMCs. The TCR sequence derives from a boy younger than 18 in good health and CMV-seronegative. CDR3 in DNA: TGCGCCAGCAGCCAAAGGGTGCTAGCGGGAGAAGAGACCCAGTACTTC. Amino acids: CASSQRVLAGEETQYF.